The rows below give T cell receptor beta chains drawn from one sample of a study of tumor-infiltrating lymphocytes in primary liver carcinoma. TCRdb called the multiplex PCR reads again in MiXCR, with one record for every CDR3 protein. This table holds fewer than 350,000 distinct CDR3 sequences, approximately 60% found once. The sample taken for sequencing was peripheral blood. The source is a man between 40 and 49 years old with primary liver carcinoma and hepatitis B virus infection. CDR3s include the opening cysteine and the closing phenylalanine or tryptophan. The order of the fields is V gene, J gene, clone size, D gene, CDR3 DNA, CDR3 protein. The D gene is left open where the match is weak. The size field is filled for only some rows; it gives once, few, many or a size class.

>TRBV11-1|TRBJ2-1|.|.
TGTGCCAGTGCCCGGAACGTCCTGAGCTCCTACGATGGGCAGTTCTTC
CASARNVLSSYDGQFF
>TRBV30|TRBJ2-2|many|.
TGTGCCTGGAGGGCCACGAACACCGGGGAGCTGTTTTTT
CAWRATNTGELFF
>TRBV6-2/TRBV6-3|TRBJ2-1|.|TRBD2
TGTGCCAGCAGTTTAAGCGGGAAAAAGGGGTCCTACGAGCAGTTCTTC
CASSLSGKKGSYEQFF
>TRBV6-1|TRBJ2-7|.|.
TGTGCCAGCAGTGTCAACTCCTACGAGCAGTACTTC
CASSVNSYEQYF
>TRBV4-1|TRBJ2-7|.|.
TGCGCCAGCAGCCACTCCCTCGCTATCGGGAGAGGCGATCAGTACTTC
CASSHSLAIGRGDQYF
>TRBV4-2|TRBJ2-1|.|TRBD2
TGTGCCAGCAGCCGCACCGGGACTAGCGGGATGAATGAGCAGTTCTTT
CASSRTGTSGMNEQFF
>TRBV13|TRBJ1-2|few|TRBD1
TGTGCCAGCAGCCGATCGACAGGGACTAGTGGCTACACCTTC
CASSRSTGTSGYTF
>TRBV7-3|TRBJ2-7|.|.
TGTGCCAGCAGCTCCGCGGGAACGTCCTACGAGCAGTACTTC
CASSSAGTSYEQYF
>TRBV29-1|TRBJ1-1|.|TRBD1
TGCAGCGCCCGGACAGGGCCGAACACTGAAACTTTCTTT
CSARTGPNTETFF
>TRBV5-1|TRBJ2-1|.|.
TGCGCCAGCAGCTTGATGGGGTTGGTGAGGGGTAATGAGCAGGTCTTC
CASSLMGLVRGNEQVF
>TRBV11-2|TRBJ2-7|medium-sized|.
TGTGCCAGCAGAGGGAAGTCCTACGAGCAGTACTTC
CASRGKSYEQYF
>TRBV5-1|TRBJ2-6|.|.
TGCGCCAGCAGCTTGAGGGCTGGGGCCAACATCCTGACTTTC
CASSLRAGANILTF
>TRBV6-5|TRBJ2-1|.|.
TGTGCCAGCAGTTTAGCGGAGGGTTACAATGAGCAGCTCTTC
CASSLAEGYNEQLF
>TRBV10-3|TRBJ1-2|.|.
TGTGCCATCAGTGAGAAGGGGAAGGGCACCTATGGCTACACCTTC
CAISEKGKGTYGYTF
>TRBV30|TRBJ2-1|few|TRBD2
TGTGCCTGGAGACTAGCGGGAGGAAGGGAGCAGTTCTTC
CAWRLAGGREQFF
>TRBV29-1|TRBJ2-7|many|.
TGCAGCGTTGGAGGGGGTGGGTCCTACGAGCAGTACTTC
CSVGGGGSYEQYF
>TRBV11-2|TRBJ1-6|many|.
TGTGCCAGCAGCTTAGAAACGTTTGGGAATTCACCCCTCCACTTT
CASSLETFGNSPLHF
>TRBV14|TRBJ2-1|few|TRBD2
TGTGCCAGCAGCCAAGCCCAGACTAGCTGGACCTACTCCTACAATGAGCAGTTCTTC
CASSQAQTSWTYSYNEQFF
>TRBV10-3|TRBJ1-2|few|.
TGTGCCATCAGTGGCGGGCCAGGGAGGGACTATGGCTACACCTTC
CAISGGPGRDYGYTF
>TRBV24-1|TRBJ2-1|.|TRBD2
TGTGCCACCAGTGACCGTACTCGGACTAGCGGGAGGGGGGGGGTTGAGCAGTTCTTC
CATSDRTRTSGRGGVEQFF
>TRBV12-3/TRBV12-4|TRBJ2-7|.|.
TGTGCCAGCATTTTCGATGGGCCCGTGGAGCAGTACTTC
CASIFDGPVEQYF
>TRBV4-1|TRBJ2-7|.|.
TGCCCCAGCAGCCTTCGACAGGCCTCCTCCTACGAGCAGTACTTC
CPSSLRQASSYEQYF
>TRBV12-3/TRBV12-4|TRBJ2-1|.|.
TGTGTCGGCAGCCAAAGGGGAAGGGCGCACCAGGAAGAGCAGTTCTTC
CVGSQRGRAHQEEQFF
>TRBV11-2|TRBJ2-5|.|TRBD2
TGTGCCAGCAGCCTAGCGGGGGGGCTGGAGACCCAGTACTTC
CASSLAGGLETQYF
>TRBV11-1|TRBJ2-7|once|.
TGTGTCAGCAGCTTAGCCTACGACAGGACCTCCAACGAGCGGTACTTC
CVSSLAYDRTSNERYF
>TRBV4-2|TRBJ1-5|.|.
TGTGCCAGCATCCAAGAGGTGGAAGGAGGATTCAACAATCAGCCCCAGCATTTT
CASIQEVEGGFNNQPQHF
>TRBV29-1|TRBJ2-2|.|.
TGCAGCGTTGGTGGCAGGAACACTGGGGAGCTGTTTTTT
CSVGGRNTGELFF
>TRBV14|TRBJ2-7|.|TRBD1
TGTGCCAGCAGCCCGAGGACAGGGTACTACGAGCAGTACTTC
CASSPRTGYYEQYF
>TRBV6-5|TRBJ1-2|.|.
TGTGCCAGCAGACAGGATAGATATGGCTGCACCTTC
CASRQDRYGCTF
>TRBV6-1|TRBJ1-2|many|.
TGTGCCAGCAGTGAAATTCGGGATAACTATGGCTACACCTTC
CASSEIRDNYGYTF
>TRBV7-8|TRBJ2-1|.|.
TGTGCCACCGGAGACCGACGAGATGAGCAGTTCTTC
CATGDRRDEQFF
>TRBV28|TRBJ1-1|once|.
TGTGCCAGCCAGACAGGCCCGAAGACTGAAGCTTTCTTT
CASQTGPKTEAFF
>TRBV6-1|TRBJ1-6|.|.
TGTGCCAGTAGTGAATTAGGGAATTCATCCCTCCACTTT
CASSELGNSSLHF
>TRBV11-1|TRBJ2-7|.|.
TGTGCCAGCAGCTTATCTTTAACTCGTACCTACGAGCAGTATTTC
CASSLSLTRTYEQYF
>TRBV5-4|TRBJ2-2|.|TRBD2
TGTGCCAGCAGCCGGGGACTAGCGTGTGAGAACACCGGGGAGCTGTTTTTT
CASSRGLACENTGELFF
>TRBV13|TRBJ1-6|once|.
TGTGCCAGCAGCTCACCCGGGAACAGAGGCGATTCATCCCTCCACTTT
CASSSPGNRGDSSLHF
>TRBV30|TRBJ1-6|once|.
TGTGCCTGGAGGACTAATTCACCCCTCCACTTT
CAWRTNSPLHF
>TRBV6-2/TRBV6-3|TRBJ2-2|many|.
TGTGCCAGCAGTCTTCTTTTAGGGGCCGGGGAGCTGTTTTTT
CASSLLLGAGELFF
>TRBV11-2|TRBJ2-2|.|.
TGTGCCAGCAGCTTAGGGGGGGCCTGGGAGCTGTTTTTT
CASSLGGAWELFF
>TRBV7-9|TRBJ2-7|.|.
TGTGCCAGCAGCCGAGGGGGCGAGCAGTACTTC
CASSRGGEQYF
>TRBV29-1|TRBJ1-1|many|.
TGCAGCGTTGAAGATGAGAAGGAGAGAAACACTGAAGCTTTCTTT
CSVEDEKERNTEAFF
>TRBV6-1|TRBJ2-1|.|.
TGTGCCAGCAGTGCCCCAGGACCCACCTACAATGAGCAGTTCTTC
CASSAPGPTYNEQFF
>TRBV12-5|TRBJ2-5|many|TRBD1
TGTGCTAGTGGTTTGGGACAGGGCCAAGAGACCCAGTACTTC
CASGLGQGQETQYF
>TRBV7-8|TRBJ1-1|many|.
TGTGCCAGCAGACCACCCGGACAGAAGAACACTGAAGCTTTCTTT
CASRPPGQKNTEAFF
>TRBV6-5|TRBJ1-1|many|.
TGTGCCAGCAGCTTCCGGGTGAACACTGAAGCTTTCTTT
CASSFRVNTEAFF
>TRBV28|TRBJ2-4|.|.
TGTGCCAGCAGTTTATCAACAGGGAACGTGGACATTCAGTACTTC
CASSLSTGNVDIQYF
>TRBV5-1|TRBJ2-7|.|TRBD2
TGCGCCAGCAGCTCTAGCGGGGGAGCCTACGAGCAGTACTTC
CASSSSGGAYEQYF
>TRBV29-1|TRBJ1-4|many|TRBD1
TGCAGCGTTTGGGACAGGCATAATGAAAAACTGTTTTTT
CSVWDRHNEKLFF
>TRBV11-2|TRBJ2-7|.|.
TGTGCCTGCAGCCAGGCCGGGACTCCCGAGGGCGAGCAGTACTTC
CACSQAGTPEGEQYF
>TRBV5-1|TRBJ2-5|.|.
TGCGCCGGCAGCTTGGCGGTGGGGGGTCAAGAGACCCAGTACTTC
CAGSLAVGGQETQYF
>TRBV4-1|TRBJ2-7|.|.
TGCGCCAGCAGCCCTCGACAGGCCTCCTCCTACGAGCAGTACTTC
CASSPRQASSYEQYF
>TRBV11-2|TRBJ2-5|once|TRBD1
TGTGCCAGCAGCGAATTGGGACAGGGGGTTAGAGAGACCCAGTACTTC
CASSELGQGVRETQYF
>TRBV24-1|TRBJ2-3|.|TRBD1
TGTGCCACCAGTGCCCCGGACAGGGGATCAAGGGATACGCAGTATTTT
CATSAPDRGSRDTQYF
>TRBV6-2/TRBV6-3|TRBJ2-3|many|.
TGTGCCAGCAGTTGGACCCAGTCTGGCACAGATACGCAGTATTTT
CASSWTQSGTDTQYF
>TRBV6-5|TRBJ2-1|.|TRBD2
TGTGCCAGCAGGAGGACTAGCGGGTCCCGGGACGGTAACAATGAGCAGTTCTTC
CASRRTSGSRDGNNEQFF
>TRBV28|TRBJ2-1|.|TRBD2
TGTGCCAGCAGTGGGACTAAACTAGGCTACAATGAGCAGTTCTTC
CASSGTKLGYNEQFF
>TRBV29-1|TRBJ1-4|.|.
TGCAGCGCCACCGTGAGGAGGGACGAAAAACTGTTTTTT
CSATVRRDEKLFF
>TRBV29-1|TRBJ1-2|.|TRBD1
TGCAGCGTGTACGGGACAGGGCACTATGGCTACACCTTC
CSVYGTGHYGYTF
>TRBV7-8|TRBJ2-7|once|.
TGTGCCAGCAGCTTAATGCAGGGACCCTACGAGCAGTACTTC
CASSLMQGPYEQYF
>TRBV11-2|TRBJ2-3|large|.
TGTGCCAGCAGCAGAAGAAGTACAGGGAACACAGATACGCAGTATTTT
CASSRRSTGNTDTQYF